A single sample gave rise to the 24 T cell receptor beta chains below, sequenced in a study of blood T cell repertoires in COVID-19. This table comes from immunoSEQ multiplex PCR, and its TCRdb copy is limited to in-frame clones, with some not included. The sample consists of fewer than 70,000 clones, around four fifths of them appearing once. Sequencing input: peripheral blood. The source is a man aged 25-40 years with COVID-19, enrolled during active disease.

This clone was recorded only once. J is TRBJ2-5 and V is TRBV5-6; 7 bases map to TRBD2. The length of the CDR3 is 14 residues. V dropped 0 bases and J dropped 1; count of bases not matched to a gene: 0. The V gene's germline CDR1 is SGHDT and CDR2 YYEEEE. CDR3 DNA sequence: TGTGCCAGCAGCTTGGCGGGGGGCCAAGAGACCCAGTACTTC. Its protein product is CASSLAGGQETQYF. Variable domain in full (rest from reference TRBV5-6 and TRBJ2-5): DAGVTQSPTHLIKTRGQQVTLRCSPKSGHDTVSWYQQALGQGPQFIFQYYEEEERQRGNFPDRFSGHQFPNYSSELNVNALLLGDSALYLCASSLAGGQETQYFGPGTRLLVL.

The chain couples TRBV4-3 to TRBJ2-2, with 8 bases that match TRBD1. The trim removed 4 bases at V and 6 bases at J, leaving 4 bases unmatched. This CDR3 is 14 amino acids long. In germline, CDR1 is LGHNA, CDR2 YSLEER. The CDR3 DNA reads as TGCGCCAGCAGCCCGCAACAGGGGGCCGGGGAGCTGTTTTTT. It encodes CASSPQQGAGELFF.

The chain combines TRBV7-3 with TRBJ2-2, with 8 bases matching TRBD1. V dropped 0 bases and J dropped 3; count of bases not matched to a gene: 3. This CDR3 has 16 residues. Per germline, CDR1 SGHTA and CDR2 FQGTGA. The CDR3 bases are TGTGCCAGCAGCTTAACGCCAGGGGGCTACACCGGGGAGCTGTTTTTT. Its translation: CASSLTPGGYTGELFF.

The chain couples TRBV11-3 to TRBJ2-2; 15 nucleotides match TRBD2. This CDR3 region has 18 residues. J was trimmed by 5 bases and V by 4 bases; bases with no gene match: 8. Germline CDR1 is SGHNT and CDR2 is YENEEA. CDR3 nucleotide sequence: TGTGCCAGCAGCTCCCGAGGACTAGCGGGAGGGCTTACCGGGGAGCTGTTTTTT. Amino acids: CASSSRGLAGGLTGELFF.

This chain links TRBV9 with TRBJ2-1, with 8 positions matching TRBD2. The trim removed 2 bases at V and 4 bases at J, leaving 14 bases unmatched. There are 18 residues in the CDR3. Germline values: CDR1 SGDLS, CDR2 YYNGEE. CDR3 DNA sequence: TGTGCCAGCAGCGTTGCACCCCTCAGCGGGGGAGAATACAATGAGCAGTTCTTC. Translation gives CASSVAPLSGGEYNEQFF. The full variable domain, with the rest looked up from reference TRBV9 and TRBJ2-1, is DSGVTQTPKHLITATGQRVTLRCSPRSGDLSVYWYQQSLDQGLQFLIQYYNGEERAKGNILERFSAQQFPDLHSELNLSSLELGDSALYFCASSVAPLSGGEYNEQFFGPGTRLTVL.

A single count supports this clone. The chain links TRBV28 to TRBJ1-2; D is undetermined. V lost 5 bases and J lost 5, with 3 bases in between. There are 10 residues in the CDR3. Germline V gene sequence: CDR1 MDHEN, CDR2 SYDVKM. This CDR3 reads CASSPYGYTF. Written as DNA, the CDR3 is TGTGCCAGCAGTCCGTATGGCTACACCTTC.

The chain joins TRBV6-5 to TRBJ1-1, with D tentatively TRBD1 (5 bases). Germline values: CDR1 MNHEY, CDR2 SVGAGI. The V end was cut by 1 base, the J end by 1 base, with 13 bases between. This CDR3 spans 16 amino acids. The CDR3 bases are TGTGCCAGCAGTTACTTCCGATATACAGGGAACACTGAAGCTTTCTTT. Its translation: CASSYFRYTGNTEAFF.

The CDR3 DNA follows: TGTGCCAGCTCACCAACTCCAGGACAGGGGGACAATGAGCAGTTCTTC. This codes for CASSPTPGQGDNEQFF. The J gene is TRBJ2-1, the V gene TRBV18; 10 bases agree with TRBD1. The ends lost 2 bases at V and 5 bases at J; junction bases unmatched: 6. In germline, CDR1 is KGHSH, CDR2 LQKENI. This CDR3 is 16 amino acids long.

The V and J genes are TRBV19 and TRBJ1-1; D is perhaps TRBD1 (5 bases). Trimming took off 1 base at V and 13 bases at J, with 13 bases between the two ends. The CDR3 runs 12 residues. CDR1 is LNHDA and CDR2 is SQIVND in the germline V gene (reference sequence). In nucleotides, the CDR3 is TGTGCCAGTAGTATAGGCAGAGGACAACATTTCTTT. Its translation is CASSIGRGQHFF.

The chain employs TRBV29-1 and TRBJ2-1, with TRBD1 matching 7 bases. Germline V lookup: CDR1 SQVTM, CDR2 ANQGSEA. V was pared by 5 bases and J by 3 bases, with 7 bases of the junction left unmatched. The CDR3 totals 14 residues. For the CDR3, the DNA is TGCAGCGTTTCTGGACAGGCTCTCTACAATGAGCAGTTCTTC. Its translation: CSVSGQALYNEQFF.

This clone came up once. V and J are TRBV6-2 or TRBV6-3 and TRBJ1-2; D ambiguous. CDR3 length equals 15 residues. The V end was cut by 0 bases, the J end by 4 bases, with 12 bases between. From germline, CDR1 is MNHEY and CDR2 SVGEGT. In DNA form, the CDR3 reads TGTGCCAGCAGTTACTCCCCGAGAGAGGGCTATGGCTACACCTTC. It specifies CASSYSPREGYGYTF.

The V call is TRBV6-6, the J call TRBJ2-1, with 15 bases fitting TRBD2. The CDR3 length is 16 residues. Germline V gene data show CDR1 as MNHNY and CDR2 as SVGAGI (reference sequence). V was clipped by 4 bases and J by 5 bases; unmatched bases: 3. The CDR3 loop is CASSWGLAGGDNEQFF. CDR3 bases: TGTGCCAGCAGTTGGGGACTAGCGGGGGGAGACAATGAGCAGTTCTTC.

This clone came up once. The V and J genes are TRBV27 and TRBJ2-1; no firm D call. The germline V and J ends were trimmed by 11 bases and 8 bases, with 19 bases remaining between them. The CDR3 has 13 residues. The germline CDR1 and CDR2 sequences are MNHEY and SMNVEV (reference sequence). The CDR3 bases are TGTGCCGGCGCGATGACCCCGACTGATGAGCAGTTCTTC. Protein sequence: CAGAMTPTDEQFF.

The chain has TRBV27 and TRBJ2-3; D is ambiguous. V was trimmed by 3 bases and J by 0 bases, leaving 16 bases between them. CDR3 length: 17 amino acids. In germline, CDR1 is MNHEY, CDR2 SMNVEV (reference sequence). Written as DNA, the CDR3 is TGTGCCAGCAGTTTCTTAGTATCCGCCACTAGCACAGATACGCAGTATTTT. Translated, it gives CASSFLVSATSTDTQYF.

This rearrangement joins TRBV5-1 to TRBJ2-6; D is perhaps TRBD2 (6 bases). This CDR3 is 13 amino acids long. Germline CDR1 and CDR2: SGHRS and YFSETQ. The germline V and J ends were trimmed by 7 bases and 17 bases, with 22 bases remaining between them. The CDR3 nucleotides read TGCGCCAGCGCCCTCGGGGGACGGTCGTATGTGACTTTC. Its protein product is CASALGGRSYVTF.

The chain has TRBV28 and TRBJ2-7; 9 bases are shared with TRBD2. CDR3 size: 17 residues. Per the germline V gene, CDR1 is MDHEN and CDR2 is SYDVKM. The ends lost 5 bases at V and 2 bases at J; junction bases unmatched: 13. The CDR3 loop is CASSHGAGGRAPYEQYF. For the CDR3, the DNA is TGTGCCAGCAGTCATGGGGCTGGCGGGAGGGCCCCCTACGAGCAGTACTTC.

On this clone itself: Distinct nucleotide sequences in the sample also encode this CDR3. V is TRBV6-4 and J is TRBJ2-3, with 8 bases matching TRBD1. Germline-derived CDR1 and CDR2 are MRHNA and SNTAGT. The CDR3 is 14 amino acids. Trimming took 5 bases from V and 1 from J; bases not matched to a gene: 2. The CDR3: CASSNRGGTDTQYF. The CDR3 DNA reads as TGTGCCAGCAGTAACAGGGGGGGCACAGATACGCAGTATTTT.

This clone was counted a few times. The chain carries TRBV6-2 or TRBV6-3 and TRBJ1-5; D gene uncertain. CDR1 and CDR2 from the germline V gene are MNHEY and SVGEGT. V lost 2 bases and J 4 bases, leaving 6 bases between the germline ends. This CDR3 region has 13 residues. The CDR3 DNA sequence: TGTGCCAGCAGTTACAGCCTAAATCAGCCCCAGCATTTT. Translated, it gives CASSYSLNQPQHF.

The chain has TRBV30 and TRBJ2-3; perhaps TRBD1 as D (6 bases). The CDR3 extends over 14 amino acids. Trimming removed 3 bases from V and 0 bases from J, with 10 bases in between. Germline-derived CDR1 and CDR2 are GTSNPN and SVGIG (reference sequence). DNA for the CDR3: TGTGCCTGGAGGGGGGCCCCTAGCACAGATACGCAGTATTTT. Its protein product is CAWRGAPSTDTQYF.

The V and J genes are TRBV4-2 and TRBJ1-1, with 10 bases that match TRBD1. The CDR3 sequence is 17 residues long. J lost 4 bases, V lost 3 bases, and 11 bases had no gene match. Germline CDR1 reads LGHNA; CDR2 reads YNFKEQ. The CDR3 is CASSHFPGQGVVTEAFF. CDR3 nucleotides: TGTGCCAGCAGCCATTTTCCCGGACAGGGGGTTGTCACTGAAGCTTTCTTT.

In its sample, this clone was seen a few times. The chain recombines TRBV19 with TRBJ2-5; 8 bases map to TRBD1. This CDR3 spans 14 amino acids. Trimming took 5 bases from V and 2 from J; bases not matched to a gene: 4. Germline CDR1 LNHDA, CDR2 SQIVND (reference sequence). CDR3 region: CASSEGQAQETQYF. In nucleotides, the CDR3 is TGTGCCAGTAGTGAGGGACAGGCTCAAGAGACCCAGTACTTC.

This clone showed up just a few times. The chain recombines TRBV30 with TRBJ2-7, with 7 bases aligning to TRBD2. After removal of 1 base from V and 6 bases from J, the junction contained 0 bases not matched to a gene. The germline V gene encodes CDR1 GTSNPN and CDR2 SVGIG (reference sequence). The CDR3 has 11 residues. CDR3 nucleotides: TGTGCCTGGAGTGGCGGGGGCGAGCAGTACTTC. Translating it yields CAWSGGGEQYF.

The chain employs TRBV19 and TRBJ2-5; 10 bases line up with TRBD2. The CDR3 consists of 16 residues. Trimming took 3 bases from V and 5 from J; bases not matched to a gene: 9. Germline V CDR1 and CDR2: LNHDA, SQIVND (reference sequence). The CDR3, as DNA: TGTGCCAGTAGTATCATCCAGCGGGGGGGCCGGGAGACCCAGTACTTC. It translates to CASSIIQRGGRETQYF. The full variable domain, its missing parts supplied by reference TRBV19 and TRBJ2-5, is DGGITQSPKYLFRKEGQNVTLSCEQNLNHDAMYWYRQDPGQGLRLIYYSQIVNDFQKGDIAEGYSVSREKKESFPLTVTSAQKNPTAFYLCASSIIQRGGRETQYFGPGTRLLVL.

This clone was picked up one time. The CDR3 reads CASSVGGDRGETQYF. In nucleotides, the CDR3 is TGTGCCAGCAGCGTAGGTGGGGACAGGGGAGAGACCCAGTACTTC. This chain uses TRBV9 with TRBJ2-5, with 10 bases lining up with TRBD1. This CDR3 spans 15 amino acids. V lost 0 bases to trimming and J lost 4 bases; unmatched junction nucleotides: 3. Germline V gene sequence: CDR1 SGDLS, CDR2 YYNGEE.